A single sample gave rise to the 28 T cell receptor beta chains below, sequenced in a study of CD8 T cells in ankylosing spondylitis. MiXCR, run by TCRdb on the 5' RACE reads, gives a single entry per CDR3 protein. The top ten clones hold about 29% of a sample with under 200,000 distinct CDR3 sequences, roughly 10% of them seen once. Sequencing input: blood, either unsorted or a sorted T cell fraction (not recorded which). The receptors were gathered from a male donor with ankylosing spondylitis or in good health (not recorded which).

CDR3 DNA: TGTGCCAGCAGTTTAATGTTTGTGGGAGGCTTCTACAATGAGCAGTTCTTC. It codes for CASSLMFVGGFYNEQFF. V gene TRBV27 combines with J gene TRBJ2-1; a possible D gene is TRBD2 (6 bases). The CDR3 runs 17 residues. Looked up from germline, CDR1 is MNHEY and CDR2 is SMNVEV (reference sequence). The V and J ends lost 2 bases and 3 bases respectively, with 17 bases between them.

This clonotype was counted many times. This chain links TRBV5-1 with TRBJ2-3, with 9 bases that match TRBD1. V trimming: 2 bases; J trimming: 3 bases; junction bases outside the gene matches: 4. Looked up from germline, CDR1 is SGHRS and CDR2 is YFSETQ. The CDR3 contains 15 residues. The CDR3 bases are TGCGCCAGCAGCTTCGCGGGACAGGGAACAGATACGCAGTATTTT. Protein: CASSFAGQGTDTQYF.

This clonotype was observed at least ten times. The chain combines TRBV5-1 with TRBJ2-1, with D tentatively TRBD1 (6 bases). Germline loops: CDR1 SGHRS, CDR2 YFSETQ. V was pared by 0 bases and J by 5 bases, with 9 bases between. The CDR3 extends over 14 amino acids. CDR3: CASSLGDTNNEQFF. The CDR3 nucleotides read TGCGCCAGCAGCTTGGGGGACACCAACAATGAGCAGTTCTTC.

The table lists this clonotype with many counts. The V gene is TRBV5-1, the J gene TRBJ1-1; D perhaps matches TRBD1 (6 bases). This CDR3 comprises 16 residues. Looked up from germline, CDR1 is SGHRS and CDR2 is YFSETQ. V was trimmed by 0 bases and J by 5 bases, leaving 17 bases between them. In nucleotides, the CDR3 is TGCGCCAGCAGCTTGGTTGGGGACATAAGGAGGACTGAAGCTTTCTTT. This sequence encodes CASSLVGDIRRTEAFF.

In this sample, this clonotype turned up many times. CDR3 amino acids: CASSSEGGQNNEQFF. The DNA for the CDR3 is TGTGCCAGCAGCTCAGAAGGGGGCCAGAACAATGAGCAGTTCTTC. The genes are TRBV11-2 and TRBJ2-1; 7 positions agree with TRBD1. Trimming at V came to 4 bases and at J to 5 bases, leaving 8 bases not matched to a gene. The V gene's germline CDR1 is SGHAT and CDR2 FQNNGV. There are 15 residues in the CDR3.

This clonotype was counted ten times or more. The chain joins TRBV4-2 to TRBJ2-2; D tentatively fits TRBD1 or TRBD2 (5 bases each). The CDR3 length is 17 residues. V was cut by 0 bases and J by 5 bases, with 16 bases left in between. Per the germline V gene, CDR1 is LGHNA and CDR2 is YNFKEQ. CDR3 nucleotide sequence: TGTGCCAGCAGCCAAGATTTTAGGAGCAGGGAGACCGGGGAGCTGTTTTTT. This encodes CASSQDFRSRETGELFF.

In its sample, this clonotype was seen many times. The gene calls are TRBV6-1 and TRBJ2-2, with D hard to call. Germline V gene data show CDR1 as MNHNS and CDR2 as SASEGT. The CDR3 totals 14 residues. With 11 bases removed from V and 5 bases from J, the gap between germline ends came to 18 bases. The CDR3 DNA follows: TGTGCCGCTCAGACGGCACTGGGAACCGGGGAGCTGTTTTTT. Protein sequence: CAAQTALGTGELFF.

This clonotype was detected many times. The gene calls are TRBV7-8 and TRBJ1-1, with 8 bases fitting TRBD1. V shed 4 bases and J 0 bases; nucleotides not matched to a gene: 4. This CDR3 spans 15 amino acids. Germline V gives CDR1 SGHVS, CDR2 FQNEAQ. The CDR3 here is CASSWGTGLNTEAFF. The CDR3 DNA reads TGTGCCAGCAGCTGGGGGACAGGATTGAACACTGAAGCTTTCTTT. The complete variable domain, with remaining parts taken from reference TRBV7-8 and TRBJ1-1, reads GAGVSQSPRYKVAKRGQDVALRCDPISGHVSLFWYQQALGQGPEFLTYFQNEAQLDKSGLPSDRFFAERPEGSVSTLKIQRTQQEDSAVYLCASSWGTGLNTEAFFGQGTRLTVV.

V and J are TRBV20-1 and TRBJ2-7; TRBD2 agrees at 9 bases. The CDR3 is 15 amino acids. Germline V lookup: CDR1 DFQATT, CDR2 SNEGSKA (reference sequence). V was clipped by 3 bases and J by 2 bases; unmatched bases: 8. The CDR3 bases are TGCAGTGCTAGTTCGTATTTAGCGGGGGCCTACGAGCAGTACTTC. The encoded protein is CSASSYLAGAYEQYF.

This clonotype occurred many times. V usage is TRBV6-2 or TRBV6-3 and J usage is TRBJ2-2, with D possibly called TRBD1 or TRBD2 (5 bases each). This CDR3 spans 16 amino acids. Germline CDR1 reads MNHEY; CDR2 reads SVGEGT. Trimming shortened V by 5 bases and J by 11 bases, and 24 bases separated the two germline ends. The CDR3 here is CASSVSSGTGPRELFF. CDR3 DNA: TGTGCCAGCAGTGTCTCTTCCGGGACCGGACCCCGAGAGCTGTTTTTT.

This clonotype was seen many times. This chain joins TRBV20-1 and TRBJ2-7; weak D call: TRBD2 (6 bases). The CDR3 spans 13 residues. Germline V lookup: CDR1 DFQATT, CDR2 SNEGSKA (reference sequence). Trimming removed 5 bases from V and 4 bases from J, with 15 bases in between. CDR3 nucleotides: TGCAGTGCTGGCGGGGTTCGCGTTTACGAGCAGTACTTC. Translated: CSAGGVRVYEQYF.

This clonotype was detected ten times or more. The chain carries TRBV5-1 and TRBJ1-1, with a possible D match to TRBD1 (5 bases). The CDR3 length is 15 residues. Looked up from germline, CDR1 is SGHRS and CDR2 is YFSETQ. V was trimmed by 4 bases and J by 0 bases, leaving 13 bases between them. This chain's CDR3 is CASSHRDVMNTEAFF. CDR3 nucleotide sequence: TGCGCCAGCAGCCATCGGGACGTCATGAACACTGAAGCTTTCTTT. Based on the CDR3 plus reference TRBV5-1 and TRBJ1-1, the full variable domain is KAGVTQTPRYLIKTRGQQVTLSCSPISGHRSVSWYQQTPGQGLQFLFEYFSETQRNKGNFPGRFSGRQFSNSRSEMNVSTLELGDSALYLCASSHRDVMNTEAFFGQGTRLTVV.

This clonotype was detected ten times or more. The CDR3 is CASSHTGTTKETQYF. Written as DNA, the CDR3 is TGCGCCAGCAGTCATACCGGGACTACCAAAGAGACCCAGTACTTC. V and J are TRBV10-1 and TRBJ2-5; 7 bases are shared with TRBD2. V shed 5 bases and J 3 bases; nucleotides not matched to a gene: 9. This CDR3 spans 15 amino acids. Germline V gene lookup returns CDR1 WNHNN and CDR2 SYGVQD (reference sequence).

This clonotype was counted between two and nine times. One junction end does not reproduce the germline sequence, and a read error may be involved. DNA for the CDR3: TGTGCCAGCAGTGAGTCCACGAAACGAGGGAGATCTGGCGGGGAGCTGTTTTTT. It encodes CASSESTKRGRSGGELFF. The V call is TRBV10-3, the J call TRBJ2-2, with TRBD2 as a possible D gene (5 bases). Germline assignment: CDR1 ENHRY and CDR2 SYGVKD. CDR3 length: 18 residues.

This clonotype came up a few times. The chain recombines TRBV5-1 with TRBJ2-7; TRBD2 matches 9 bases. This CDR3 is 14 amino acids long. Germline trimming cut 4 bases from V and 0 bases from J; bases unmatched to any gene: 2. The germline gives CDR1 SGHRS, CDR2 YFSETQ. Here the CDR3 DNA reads TGCGCCAGCAGCCGTAGCGGGAGCTCCTACGAGCAGTACTTC. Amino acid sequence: CASSRSGSSYEQYF.

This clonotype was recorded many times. The DNA for the CDR3 is TGTGCCAGCAGCGTAGCAGGGGGCAACACCGGGGAGCTGTTTTTT. Residues: CASSVAGGNTGELFF. V gene TRBV9 combines with J gene TRBJ2-2, with 8 bases aligning to TRBD1. The CDR3 has 15 amino acids. CDR1 SGDLS and CDR2 YYNGEE come from the germline V gene. Germline trimming cut 0 bases from V and 2 bases from J; bases unmatched to any gene: 0.

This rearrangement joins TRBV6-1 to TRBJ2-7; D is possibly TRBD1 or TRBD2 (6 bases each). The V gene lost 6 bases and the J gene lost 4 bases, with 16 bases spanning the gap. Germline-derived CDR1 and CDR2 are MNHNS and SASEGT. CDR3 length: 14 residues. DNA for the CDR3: TGTGCCAGCAGCCGAGTCGGGGGCGGGTACGAGCAGTACTTC. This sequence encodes CASSRVGGGYEQYF.

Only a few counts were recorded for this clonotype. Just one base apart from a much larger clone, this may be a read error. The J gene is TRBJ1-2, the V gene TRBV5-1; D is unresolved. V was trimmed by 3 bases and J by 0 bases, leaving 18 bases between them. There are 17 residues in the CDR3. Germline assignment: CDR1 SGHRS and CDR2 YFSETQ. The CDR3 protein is CASSYPDRNPTNYGYTF. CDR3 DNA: TGCGCCAGCAGCTATCCGGACCGTAATCCGACTAACTATGGCTACACCTTC.

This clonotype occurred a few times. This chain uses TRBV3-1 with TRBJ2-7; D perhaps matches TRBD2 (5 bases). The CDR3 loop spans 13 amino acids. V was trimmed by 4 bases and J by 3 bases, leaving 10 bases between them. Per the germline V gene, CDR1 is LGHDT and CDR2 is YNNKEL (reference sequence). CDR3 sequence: CASSLQRFYEQYF. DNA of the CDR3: TGTGCCAGCAGCCTCCAGCGGTTCTACGAGCAGTACTTC.

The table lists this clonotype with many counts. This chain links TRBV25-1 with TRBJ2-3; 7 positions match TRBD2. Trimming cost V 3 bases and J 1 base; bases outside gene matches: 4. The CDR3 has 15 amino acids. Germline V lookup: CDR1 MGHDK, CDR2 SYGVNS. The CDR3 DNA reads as TGTGCCAGCAGTGAGAGGGAGGGAGGCACAGATACGCAGTATTTT. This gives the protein CASSEREGGTDTQYF.

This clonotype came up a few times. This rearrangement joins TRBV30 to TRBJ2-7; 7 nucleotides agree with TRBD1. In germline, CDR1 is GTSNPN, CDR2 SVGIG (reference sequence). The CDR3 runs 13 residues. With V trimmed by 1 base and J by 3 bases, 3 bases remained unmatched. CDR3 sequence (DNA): TGTGCCTGGAGTGGACAGGGACGCTACGAGCAGTACTTC. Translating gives CAWSGQGRYEQYF.

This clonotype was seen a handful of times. CDR3 loop: CSARPSGGVKDTQYF. In nucleotides, the CDR3 is TGCAGTGCTAGGCCTAGCGGGGGGGTTAAAGATACGCAGTATTTT. The genes are TRBV20-1 and TRBJ2-3; 12 bases are shared with TRBD2. The CDR3 runs to 15 residues. Germline CDR1 reads DFQATT; CDR2 reads SNEGSKA (reference sequence). V lost 3 bases, J lost 5 bases, and 6 bases stayed unmatched.

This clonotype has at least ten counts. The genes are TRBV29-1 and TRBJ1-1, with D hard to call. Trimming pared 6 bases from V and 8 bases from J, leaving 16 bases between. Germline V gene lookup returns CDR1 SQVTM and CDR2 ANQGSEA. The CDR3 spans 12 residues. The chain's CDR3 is CSVSGFKIEAFF. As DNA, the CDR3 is TGCAGCGTATCGGGATTCAAGATAGAAGCTTTCTTT.

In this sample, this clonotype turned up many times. The CDR3 reads CAINTGQGVGYEQYF. The CDR3 DNA is TGTGCCATAAATACAGGACAGGGTGTTGGCTACGAGCAGTACTTC. The V and J genes are TRBV10-3 and TRBJ2-7; TRBD1 aligns across 8 bases. The germline V gene encodes CDR1 ENHRY and CDR2 SYGVKD. The CDR3 runs 15 residues. The J segment lost 3 bases and the V segment lost 9 bases, leaving 13 bases of the junction unmatched.

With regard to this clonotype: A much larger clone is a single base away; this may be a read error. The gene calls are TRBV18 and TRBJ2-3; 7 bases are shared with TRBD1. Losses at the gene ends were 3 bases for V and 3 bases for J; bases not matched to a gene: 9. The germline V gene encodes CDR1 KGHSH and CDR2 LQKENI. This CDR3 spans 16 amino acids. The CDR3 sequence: CASSPAGTVYTDTQYF. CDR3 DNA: TGTGCCAGCTCACCGGCCGGGACAGTGTATACAGATACGCAGTATTTT.

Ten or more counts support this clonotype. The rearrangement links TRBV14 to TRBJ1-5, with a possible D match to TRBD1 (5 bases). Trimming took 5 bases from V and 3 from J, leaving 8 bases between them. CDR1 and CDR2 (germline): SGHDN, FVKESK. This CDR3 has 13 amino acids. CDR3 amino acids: CASSWGYNQPQHF. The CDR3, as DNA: TGTGCCAGCAGCTGGGGGTACAATCAGCCCCAGCATTTT. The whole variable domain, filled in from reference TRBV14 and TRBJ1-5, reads EAGVTQFPSHSVIEKGQTVTLRCDPISGHDNLYWYRRVMGKEIKFLLHFVKESKQDESGMPNNRFLAERTGGTYSTLKVQPAELEDSGVYFCASSWGYNQPQHFGDGTRLSIL.

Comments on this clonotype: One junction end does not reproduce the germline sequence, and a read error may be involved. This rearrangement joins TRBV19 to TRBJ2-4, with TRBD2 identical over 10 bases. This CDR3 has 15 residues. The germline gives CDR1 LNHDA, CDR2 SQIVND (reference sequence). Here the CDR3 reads CASWESGGAKNIEYF. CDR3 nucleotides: TGTGCCAGTTGGGAGAGCGGGGGGGCCAAAAACATTGAGTACTTC.

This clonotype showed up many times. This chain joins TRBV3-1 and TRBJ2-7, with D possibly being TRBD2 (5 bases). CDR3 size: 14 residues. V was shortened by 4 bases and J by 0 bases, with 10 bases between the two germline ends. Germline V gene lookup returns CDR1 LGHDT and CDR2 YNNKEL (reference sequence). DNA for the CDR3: TGTGCCAGCAGCCTTAGCGTAAGCTCCTACGAGCAGTACTTC. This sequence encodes CASSLSVSSYEQYF.